The 14 T cell receptor beta chains listed next were all sequenced from one sample in a study of shared clonotypes between healthy human individuals. Terminally differentiated effector memory CD45RA+ cells were excluded by CCR7 positive selection of CD45RO-negative cells. The method was immunoSEQ multiplex PCR; TCRdb's version includes in-frame clones alone and lacks a portion of them. Here the sample spans 550,000 to 750,000 clones, under 95% being singletons. The sample was naive CD8+ T cells sorted from blood. The source of these receptors is a man aged 25 to 40 in good health.

The chain joins TRBV5-4 to TRBJ2-7; 7 bases match TRBD1. J lost 0 bases, V lost 5 bases, and 5 bases had no gene match. The CDR3 is 14 amino acids. CDR1 is SGHNT, CDR2 YYREEE, per germline (reference sequence). The CDR3 DNA reads as TGTGCCAGCAGTGGGACAGCGAGCTCCTACGAGCAGTACTTC. Its translation: CASSGTASSYEQYF.

The CDR3 is CASSLIGTTNEKLFF. The CDR3 DNA sequence: TGTGCCAGCAGCTTAATCGGGACCACTAATGAAAAACTGTTTTTT. The J gene is TRBJ1-4, the V gene TRBV7-9, with a tentative D call TRBD1 (5 bases). V was cut by 2 bases and J by 2 bases, with 9 bases left in between. This CDR3 is built from 15 residues. Looked up from germline, CDR1 is SEHNR and CDR2 is FQNEAQ (reference sequence). The full variable domain, rest sourced from reference TRBV7-9 and TRBJ1-4, is DTGVSQNPRHKITKRGQNVTFRCDPISEHNRLYWYRQTLGQGPEFLTYFQNEAQLEKSRLLSDRFSAERPKGSFSTLEIQRTEQGDSAMYLCASSLIGTTNEKLFFGSGTQLSVL.

The chain joins TRBV6-6 to TRBJ2-7, with no clear D. CDR1 and CDR2 from the germline V gene are MNHNY and SVGAGI (reference sequence). This CDR3 has 12 residues. The V and J ends lost 5 bases and 2 bases respectively, with 7 bases between them. As DNA, the CDR3 is TGTGCCAGCAGTCCCGGGCCCTACGAGCAGTACTTC. Translating gives CASSPGPYEQYF.

This chain's CDR3 is CASSEGLAGGPGGEQYF. The CDR3 DNA sequence: TGTGCCAGCAGTGAAGGTCTAGCGGGAGGGCCAGGGGGCGAGCAGTACTTC. This sequence joins TRBV2 and TRBJ2-7; 12 bases are a match to TRBD2. V lost 1 base to trimming and J lost 6 bases; unmatched junction nucleotides: 10. This CDR3 contains 17 residues. Germline lookup yields CDR1 SNHLY and CDR2 FYNNEI.

V is TRBV27 and J is TRBJ1-5; maybe TRBD1 (5 bases). The CDR3 has 15 amino acids. Between the trimmed V and J ends, which lost 0 bases and 4 bases, there was a span of 10 bases. Per germline, CDR1 MNHEY and CDR2 SMNVEV (reference sequence). The CDR3 DNA is TGTGCCAGCAGTTTATCGGGACCTCCTAATCAGCCCCAGCATTTT. Translation gives CASSLSGPPNQPQHF.

Comment on this clone: This same CDR3 is encoded by further DNA sequences in the sample. The chain employs TRBV30 and TRBJ2-7; D possibly corresponds to TRBD1 (6 bases). V was cut by 0 bases and J by 7 bases, with 13 bases left in between. Germline CDR1 reads GTSNPN; CDR2 reads SVGIG (reference sequence). The CDR3 is 13 amino acids. The CDR3 nucleotides read TGTGCCTGGAGTGTGAACAGGGCGTATGAGCAGTACTTC. Protein product: CAWSVNRAYEQYF.

Details on this clone: The sample holds other DNA sequences that translate to the same CDR3. The chain employs TRBV27 and TRBJ2-7, with TRBD2 matching 9 bases. CDR1 MNHEY and CDR2 SMNVEV come from the germline V gene (reference sequence). V gave up 6 bases and J gave up 1 base; unmatched junction bases: 7. The CDR3 has 15 amino acids. The CDR3 bases are TGTGCCAGCAGCCCGGGACTAGCATCGTCCTACGAGCAGTACTTC. Its protein is CASSPGLASSYEQYF.

V usage is TRBV5-1 and J usage is TRBJ2-2; D gene unclear. Germline V gives CDR1 SGHRS, CDR2 YFSETQ. This CDR3 contains 14 residues. The V and J ends lost 2 bases and 0 bases respectively, with 5 bases between them. CDR3 in DNA: TGCGCCAGCAGCTTAACAGCGAACACCGGGGAGCTGTTTTTT. Its protein product is CASSLTANTGELFF.

The CDR3 DNA reads TGCGCCAGCACCTTAGCGGGAGGGCCGGGCGAGCAGTACTTC. As protein: CASTLAGGPGEQYF. This chain uses TRBV10-2 with TRBJ2-7; TRBD2 agrees at 11 bases. Germline-derived CDR1 and CDR2 are WSHSY and SAAADI. Unmatched junction bases numbered 8, after V lost 7 bases and J lost 6 bases. CDR3 length: 14 amino acids.

The chain joins TRBV11-2 to TRBJ2-5; no reliable D call. The germline gives CDR1 SGHAT, CDR2 FQNNGV. Trimming shortened V by 4 bases and J by 1 base, and 13 bases separated the two germline ends. The CDR3 covers 15 residues. CDR3 bases: TGTGCCAGCAGCTCATATATGCTGGCCCAAGAGACCCAGTACTTC. The encoded protein is CASSSYMLAQETQYF. Full variable domain (outside the CDR3, taken from reference TRBV11-2 and TRBJ2-5): EAGVAQSPRYKIIEKRQSVAFWCNPISGHATLYWYQQILGQGPKLLIQFQNNGVVDDSQLPKDRFSAERLKGVDSTLKIQPAKLEDSAVYLCASSSYMLAQETQYFGPGTRLLVL.

This clone was observed once. The rearrangement joins TRBV27 to TRBJ2-5; 11 bases fit TRBD2. CDR1 is MNHEY, CDR2 SMNVEV, per germline (reference sequence). V dropped 6 bases and J dropped 7; count of bases not matched to a gene: 13. This CDR3 is built from 16 residues. The CDR3 nucleotides read TGTGCCAGCAGCCTTATGACTAGCGGGATACCATTGACCCAGTACTTC. Translating gives CASSLMTSGIPLTQYF.

The chain is built from TRBV30 and TRBJ1-5, with TRBD1 as a possible D gene (5 bases). V lost 5 bases and J lost 8, with 16 bases in between. Germline values: CDR1 GTSNPN, CDR2 SVGIG (reference sequence). The CDR3 has 13 amino acids. The CDR3 bases are TGTGCCTGGGCCCCATACAGGCTAGAGCCCCAGCATTTT. Its translation: CAWAPYRLEPQHF.

The rearrangement uses TRBV27 and TRBJ2-5; D is ambiguous. Germline-derived CDR1 and CDR2 are MNHEY and SMNVEV (reference sequence). The ends were cut back, 5 bases at V and 13 bases at J, with 14 bases in the middle. This CDR3 contains 11 residues. The CDR3 coding sequence is TGTGCCAGCAGTCCAGCTGGGCTTCGGTACTTC. It yields the protein CASSPAGLRYF.

This sequence joins TRBV7-2 and TRBJ2-5, with a tentative D call TRBD1 (5 bases). Germline assignment: CDR1 SGHTA and CDR2 FQGNSA. This CDR3 comprises 16 residues. V was pared by 1 base and J by 5 bases, with 17 bases between. This chain's CDR3 is CASSLGVAGYRETQYF. The CDR3 DNA is TGTGCCAGCAGCTTAGGGGTAGCAGGGTATCGGGAGACCCAGTACTTC.